This TCR beta chain comes out of a study of blood T cell repertoires in COVID-19. Study details: COVID-19 samples from acute and convalescent phases originated in the United States, Italy and Spain.

Produced via immunoSEQ multiplex PCR; TCRdb's table is partial and in-frame only. This table has nearly 250,000 clones, more than 75% appearing once. The CDR3 covers 14 residues. Trimming left V 3 bases short and J 4 bases short, with 13 bases between. Per germline, CDR1 DFQATT and CDR2 SNEGSKA (reference sequence). This clonotype originated in a woman aged 45-59 years who had recovered from COVID-19. This chain joins TRBV20-1 and TRBJ1-5; D not certain. The sequenced material came from PBMCs or T cells enriched from blood (not recorded which). CDR3 residues: CSASPPLANQPQHF. The CDR3 DNA reads TGCAGTGCTAGTCCCCCGCTTGCGAATCAGCCCCAGCATTTT.